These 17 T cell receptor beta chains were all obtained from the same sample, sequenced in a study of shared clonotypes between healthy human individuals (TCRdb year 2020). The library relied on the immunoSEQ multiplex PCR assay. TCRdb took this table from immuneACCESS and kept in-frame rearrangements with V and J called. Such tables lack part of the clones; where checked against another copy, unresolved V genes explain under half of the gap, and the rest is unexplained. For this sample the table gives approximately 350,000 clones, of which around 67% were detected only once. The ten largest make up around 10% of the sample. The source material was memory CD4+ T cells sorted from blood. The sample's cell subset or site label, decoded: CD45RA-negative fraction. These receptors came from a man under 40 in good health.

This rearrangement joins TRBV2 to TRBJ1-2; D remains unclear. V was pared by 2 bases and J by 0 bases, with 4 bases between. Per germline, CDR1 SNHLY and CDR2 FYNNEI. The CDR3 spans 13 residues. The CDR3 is CASSEQANYGYTF. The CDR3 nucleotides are TGTGCCAGCAGTGAACAGGCTAACTATGGCTACACCTTC. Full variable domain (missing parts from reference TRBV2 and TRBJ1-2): EPEVTQTPSHQVTQMGQEVILRCVPISNHLYFYWYRQILGQKVEFLVSFYNNEISEKSEIFDDQFSVERPDGSNFTLKIRSTKLEDSAMYFCASSEQANYGYTFGSGTRLTVV.

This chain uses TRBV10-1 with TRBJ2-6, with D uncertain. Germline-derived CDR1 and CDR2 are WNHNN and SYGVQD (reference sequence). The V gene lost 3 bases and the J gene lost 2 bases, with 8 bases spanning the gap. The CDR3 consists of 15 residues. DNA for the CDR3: TGCGCCAGCAGTGACCACGGGCCTGGGGCCAACGTCCTGACTTTC. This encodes CASSDHGPGANVLTF.

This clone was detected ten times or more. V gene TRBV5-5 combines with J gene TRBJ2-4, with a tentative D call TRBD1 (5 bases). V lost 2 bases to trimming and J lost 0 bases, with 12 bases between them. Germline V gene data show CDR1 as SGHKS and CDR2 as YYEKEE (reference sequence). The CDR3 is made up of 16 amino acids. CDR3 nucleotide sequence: TGTGCCAGCAGCTTAGGGCAGGGAATAGCCAAAAACATTCAGTACTTC. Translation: CASSLGQGIAKNIQYF.

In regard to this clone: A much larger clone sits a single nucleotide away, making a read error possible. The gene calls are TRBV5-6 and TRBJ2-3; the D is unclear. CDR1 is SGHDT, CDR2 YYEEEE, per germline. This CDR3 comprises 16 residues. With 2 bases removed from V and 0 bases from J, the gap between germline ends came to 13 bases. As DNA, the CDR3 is TGTGCCAGCAGCTTTCGTGTGGCACCTAGCACAGATACGCAGTATTTT. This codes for CASSFRVAPSTDTQYF. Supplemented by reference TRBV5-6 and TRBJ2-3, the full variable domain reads DAGVTQSPTHLIKTRGQQVTLRCSPKSGHDTVSWYQQALGQGPQFIFQYYEEEERQRGNFPDRFSGHQFPNYSSELNVNALLLGDSALYLCASSFRVAPSTDTQYFGPGTRLTVL.

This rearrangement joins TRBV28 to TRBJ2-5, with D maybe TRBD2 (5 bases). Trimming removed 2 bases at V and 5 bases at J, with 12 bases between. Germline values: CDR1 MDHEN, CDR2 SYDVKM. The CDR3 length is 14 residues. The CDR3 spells CASSLGRARETQYF. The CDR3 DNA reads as TGTGCCAGCAGTTTAGGGCGGGCCCGTGAGACCCAGTACTTC.

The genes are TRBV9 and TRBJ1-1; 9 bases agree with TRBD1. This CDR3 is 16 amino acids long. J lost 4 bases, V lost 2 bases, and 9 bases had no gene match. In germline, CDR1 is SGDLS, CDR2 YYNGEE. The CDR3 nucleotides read TGTGCCAGCAGCGTCACCGGGACAGGGTCGGGCACTGAAGCTTTCTTT. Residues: CASSVTGTGSGTEAFF.

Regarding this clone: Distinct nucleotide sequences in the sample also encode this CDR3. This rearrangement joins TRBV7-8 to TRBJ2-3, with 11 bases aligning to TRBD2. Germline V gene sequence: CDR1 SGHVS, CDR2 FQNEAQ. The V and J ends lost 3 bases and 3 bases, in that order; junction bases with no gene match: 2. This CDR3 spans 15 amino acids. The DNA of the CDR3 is TGTGCCAGCAGCTTTAGCGGGAGGGGTACAGATACGCAGTATTTT. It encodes CASSFSGRGTDTQYF.

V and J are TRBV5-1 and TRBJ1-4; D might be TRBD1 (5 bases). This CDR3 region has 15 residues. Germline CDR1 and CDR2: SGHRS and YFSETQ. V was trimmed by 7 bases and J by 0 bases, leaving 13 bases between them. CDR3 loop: CASYPGAATNEKLFF. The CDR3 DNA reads TGCGCCAGCTACCCTGGGGCGGCAACTAATGAAAAACTGTTTTTT.

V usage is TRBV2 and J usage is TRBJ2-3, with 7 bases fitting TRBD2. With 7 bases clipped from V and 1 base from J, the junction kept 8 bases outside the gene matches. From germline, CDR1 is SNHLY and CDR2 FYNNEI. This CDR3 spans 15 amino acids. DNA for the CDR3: TGTGCCAGCAATTCGGTAGCGGGCGGCACAGATACGCAGTATTTT. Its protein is CASNSVAGGTDTQYF.

The CDR3 DNA is TGTGCCAGCAGCGGACAGATTTTAACCGTTGAAGCTTTCTTT. Translation gives CASSGQILTVEAFF. The chain combines TRBV6-1 with TRBJ1-1, with TRBD1 as a possible D gene (6 bases). V lost 6 bases and J 7 bases, leaving 18 bases between the germline ends. Germline-derived CDR1 and CDR2 are MNHNS and SASEGT. The CDR3 runs 14 residues.

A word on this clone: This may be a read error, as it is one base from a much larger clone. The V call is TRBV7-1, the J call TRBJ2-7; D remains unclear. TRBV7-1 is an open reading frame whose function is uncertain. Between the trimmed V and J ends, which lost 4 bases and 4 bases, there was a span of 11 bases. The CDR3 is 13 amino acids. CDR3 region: CASSLEAEYEQYF. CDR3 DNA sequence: TGTGCCAGCAGCTTAGAGGCAGAATACGAGCAGTACTTC.

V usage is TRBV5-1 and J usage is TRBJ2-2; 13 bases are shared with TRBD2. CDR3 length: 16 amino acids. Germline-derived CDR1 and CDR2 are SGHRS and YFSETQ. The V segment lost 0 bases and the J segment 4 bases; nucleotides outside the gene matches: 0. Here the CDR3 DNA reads TGCGCCAGCAGCTTGGGACTAGCGGGAGGCACCGGGGAGCTGTTTTTT. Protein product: CASSLGLAGGTGELFF. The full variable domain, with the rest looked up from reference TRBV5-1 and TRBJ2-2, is KAGVTQTPRYLIKTRGQQVTLSCSPISGHRSVSWYQQTPGQGLQFLFEYFSETQRNKGNFPGRFSGRQFSNSRSEMNVSTLELGDSALYLCASSLGLAGGTGELFFGEGSRLTVL.

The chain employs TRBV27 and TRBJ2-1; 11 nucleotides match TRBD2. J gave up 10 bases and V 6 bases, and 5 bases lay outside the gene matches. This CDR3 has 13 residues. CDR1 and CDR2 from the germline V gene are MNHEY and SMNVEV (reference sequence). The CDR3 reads CASRASGRIEQFF. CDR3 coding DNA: TGTGCCAGCAGAGCTAGCGGGAGGATCGAGCAGTTCTTC.

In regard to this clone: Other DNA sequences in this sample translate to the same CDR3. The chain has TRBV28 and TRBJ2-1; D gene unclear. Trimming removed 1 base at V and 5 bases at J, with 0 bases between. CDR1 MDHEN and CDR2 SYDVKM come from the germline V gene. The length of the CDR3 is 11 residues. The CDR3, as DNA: TGTGCCAGCAGTTTATACAATGAGCAGTTCTTC. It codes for CASSLYNEQFF.

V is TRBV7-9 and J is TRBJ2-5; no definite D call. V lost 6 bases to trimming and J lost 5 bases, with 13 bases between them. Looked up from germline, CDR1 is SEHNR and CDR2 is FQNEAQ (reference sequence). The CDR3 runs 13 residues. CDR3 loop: CASSLTAAETQYF. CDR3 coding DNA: TGTGCCAGCAGTTTAACGGCTGCGGAGACCCAGTACTTC. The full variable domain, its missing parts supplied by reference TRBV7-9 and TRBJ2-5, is DTGVSQNPRHKITKRGQNVTFRCDPISEHNRLYWYRQTLGQGPEFLTYFQNEAQLEKSRLLSDRFSAERPKGSFSTLEIQRTEQGDSAMYLCASSLTAAETQYFGPGTRLLVL.

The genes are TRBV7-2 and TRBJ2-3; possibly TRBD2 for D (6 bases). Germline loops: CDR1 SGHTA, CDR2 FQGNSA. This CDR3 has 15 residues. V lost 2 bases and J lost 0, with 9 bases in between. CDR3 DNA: TGTGCCAGCAGCTTACCCGGGGGTAGCACAGATACGCAGTATTTT. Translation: CASSLPGGSTDTQYF.

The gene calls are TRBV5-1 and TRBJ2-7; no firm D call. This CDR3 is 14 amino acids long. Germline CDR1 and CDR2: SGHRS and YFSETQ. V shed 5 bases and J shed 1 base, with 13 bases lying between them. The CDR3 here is CASRVISTSYEQYF. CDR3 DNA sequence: TGCGCCAGCAGAGTCATATCTACATCCTACGAGCAGTACTTC.